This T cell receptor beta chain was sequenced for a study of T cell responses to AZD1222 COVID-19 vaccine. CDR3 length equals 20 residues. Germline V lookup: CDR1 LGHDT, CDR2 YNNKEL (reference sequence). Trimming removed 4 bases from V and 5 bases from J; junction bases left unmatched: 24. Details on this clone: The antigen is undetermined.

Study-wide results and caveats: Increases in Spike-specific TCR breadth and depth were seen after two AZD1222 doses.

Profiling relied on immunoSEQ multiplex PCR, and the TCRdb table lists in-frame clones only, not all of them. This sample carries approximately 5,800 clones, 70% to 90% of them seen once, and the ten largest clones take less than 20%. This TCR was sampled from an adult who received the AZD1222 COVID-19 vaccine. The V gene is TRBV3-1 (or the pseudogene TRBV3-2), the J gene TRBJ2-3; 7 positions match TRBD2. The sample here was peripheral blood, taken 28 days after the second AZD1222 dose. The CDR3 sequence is CASSPKSSFYGGSSRDTQYF. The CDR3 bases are TGTGCCAGCAGCCCCAAGTCCTCTTTCTATGGCGGGAGTTCGCGAGATACGCAGTATTTT.